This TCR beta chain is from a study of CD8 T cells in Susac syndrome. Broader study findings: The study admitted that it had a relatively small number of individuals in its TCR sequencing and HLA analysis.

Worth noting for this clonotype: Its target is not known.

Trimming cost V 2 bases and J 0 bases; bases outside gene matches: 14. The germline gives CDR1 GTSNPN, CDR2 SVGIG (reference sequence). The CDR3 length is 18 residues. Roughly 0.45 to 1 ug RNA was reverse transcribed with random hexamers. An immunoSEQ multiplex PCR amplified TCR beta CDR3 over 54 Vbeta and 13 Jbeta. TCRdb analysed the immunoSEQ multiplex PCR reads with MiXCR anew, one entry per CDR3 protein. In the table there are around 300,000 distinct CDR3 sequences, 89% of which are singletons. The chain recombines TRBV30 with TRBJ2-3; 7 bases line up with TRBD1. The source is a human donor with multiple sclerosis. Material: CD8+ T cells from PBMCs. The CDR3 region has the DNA TGTGCCTGGAGTCCTCTCCCCTCGACAGGGCCCAGCACAGATACGCAGTATTTT. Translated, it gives CAWSPLPSTGPSTDTQYF. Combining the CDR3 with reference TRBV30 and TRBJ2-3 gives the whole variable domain SQTIHQWPATLVQPVGSPLSLECTVEGTSNPNLYWYRQAAGRGLQLLFYSVGIGQISSEVPQNLSASRPQDRQFILSSKKLLLSDSGFYLCAWSPLPSTGPSTDTQYFGPGTRLTVL.